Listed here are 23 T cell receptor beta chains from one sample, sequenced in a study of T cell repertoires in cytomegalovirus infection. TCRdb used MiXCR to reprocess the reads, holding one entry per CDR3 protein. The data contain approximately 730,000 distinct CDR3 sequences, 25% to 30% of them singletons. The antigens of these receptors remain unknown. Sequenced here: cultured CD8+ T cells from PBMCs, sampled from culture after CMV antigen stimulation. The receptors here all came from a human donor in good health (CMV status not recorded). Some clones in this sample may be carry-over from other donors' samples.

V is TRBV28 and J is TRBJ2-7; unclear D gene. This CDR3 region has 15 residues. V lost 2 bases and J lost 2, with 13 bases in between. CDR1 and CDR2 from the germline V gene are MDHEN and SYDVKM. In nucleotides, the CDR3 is TGTGCCAGCAGTTTACTCTTGGCTCGGCCCTACGAGCAGTACTTC. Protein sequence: CASSLLLARPYEQYF.

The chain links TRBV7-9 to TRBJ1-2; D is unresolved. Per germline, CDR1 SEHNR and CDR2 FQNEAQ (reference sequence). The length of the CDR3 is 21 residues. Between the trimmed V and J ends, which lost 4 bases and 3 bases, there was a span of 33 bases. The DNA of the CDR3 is TGTGCCAGCAGCTCGTCAACCGGAGGGAGGCCGTTACCCGGATTGGACTATGGCTACACCTTC. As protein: CASSSSTGGRPLPGLDYGYTF.

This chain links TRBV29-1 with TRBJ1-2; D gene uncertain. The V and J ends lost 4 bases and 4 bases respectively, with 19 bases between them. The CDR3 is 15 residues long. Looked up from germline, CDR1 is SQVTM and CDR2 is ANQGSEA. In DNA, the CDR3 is TGCAGCGTTGGCCCGGCCGATCAACGGGGCTATGGCTACACCTTC. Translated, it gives CSVGPADQRGYGYTF.

For the CDR3, the DNA is TGTGCCACCAGTGATTCCCAAGGGGACAGCTATGGCTACACCTTC. The encoded protein is CATSDSQGDSYGYTF. The chain uses TRBV24-1 and TRBJ1-2; TRBD1 matches at 7 bases. The CDR3 loop spans 15 amino acids. V was clipped by 2 bases and J by 4 bases; unmatched bases: 6. Germline CDR1 reads KGHDR; CDR2 reads SFDVKD.

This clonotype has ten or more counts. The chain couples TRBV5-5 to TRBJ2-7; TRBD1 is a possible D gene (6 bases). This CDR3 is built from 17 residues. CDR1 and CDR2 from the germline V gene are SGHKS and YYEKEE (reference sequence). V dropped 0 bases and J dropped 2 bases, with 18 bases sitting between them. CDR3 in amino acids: CASSLVDRAGDPYEQYF. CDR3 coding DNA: TGTGCCAGCAGCTTGGTGGATCGGGCAGGGGATCCCTACGAGCAGTACTTC.

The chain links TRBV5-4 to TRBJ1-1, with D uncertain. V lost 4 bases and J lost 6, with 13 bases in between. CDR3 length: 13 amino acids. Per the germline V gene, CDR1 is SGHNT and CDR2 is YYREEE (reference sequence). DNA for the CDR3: TGTGCCAGCAGCCTAACTCAACGAGCTGAAGCTTTCTTT. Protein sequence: CASSLTQRAEAFF. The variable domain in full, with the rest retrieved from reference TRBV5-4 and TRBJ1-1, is ETGVTQSPTHLIKTRGQQVTLRCSSQSGHNTVSWYQQALGQGPQFIFQYYREEENGRGNFPPRFSGLQFPNYSSELNVNALELDDSALYLCASSLTQRAEAFFGQGTRLTVV.

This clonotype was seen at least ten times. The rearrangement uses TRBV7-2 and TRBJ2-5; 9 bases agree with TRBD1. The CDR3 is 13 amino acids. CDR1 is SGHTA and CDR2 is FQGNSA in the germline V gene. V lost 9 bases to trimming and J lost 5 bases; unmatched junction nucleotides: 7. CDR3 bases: TGTGCCAGTCGGGGACAGGGCTATGAGACCCAGTACTTC. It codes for CASRGQGYETQYF.

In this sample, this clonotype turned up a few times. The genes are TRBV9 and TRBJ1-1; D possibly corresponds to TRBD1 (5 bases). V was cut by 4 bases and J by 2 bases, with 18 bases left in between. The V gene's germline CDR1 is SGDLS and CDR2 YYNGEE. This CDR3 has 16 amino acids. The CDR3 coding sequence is TGTGCCAGCAGCAAGGGGCTCTATGGGGTTAACACTGAAGCTTTCTTT. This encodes CASSKGLYGVNTEAFF.

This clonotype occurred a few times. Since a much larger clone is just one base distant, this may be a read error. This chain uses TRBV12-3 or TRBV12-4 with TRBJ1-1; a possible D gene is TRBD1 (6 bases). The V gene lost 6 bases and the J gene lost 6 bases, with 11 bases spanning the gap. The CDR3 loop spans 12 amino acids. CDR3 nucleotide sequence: TGTGCCAGCAGCCCGGGACACCCTGAAGCTTTCTTT. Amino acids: CASSPGHPEAFF.

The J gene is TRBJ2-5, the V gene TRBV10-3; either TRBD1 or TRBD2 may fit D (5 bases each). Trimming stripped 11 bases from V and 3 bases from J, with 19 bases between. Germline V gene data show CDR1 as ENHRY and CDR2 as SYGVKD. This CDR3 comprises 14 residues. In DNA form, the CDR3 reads TGTGCCTCACAACCCCCGGGACCCAAAGAGACCCAGTACTTC. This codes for CASQPPGPKETQYF.

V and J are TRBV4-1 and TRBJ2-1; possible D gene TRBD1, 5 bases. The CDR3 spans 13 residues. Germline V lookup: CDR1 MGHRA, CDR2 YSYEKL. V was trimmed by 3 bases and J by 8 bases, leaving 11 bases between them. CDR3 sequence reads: CASSQSQGDEQFF. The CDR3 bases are TGCGCCAGCAGCCAGTCTCAGGGCGATGAGCAGTTCTTC.

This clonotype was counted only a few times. The CDR3 DNA is TGTGCCAGCAGCTTAGAATGGGAGCTGTTTTTT. Protein sequence: CASSLEWELFF. This chain uses TRBV7-8 with TRBJ2-2; D unclear. This CDR3 contains 11 residues. The germline V gene encodes CDR1 SGHVS and CDR2 FQNEAQ. V lost 1 base and J 9 bases, leaving 3 bases between the germline ends.

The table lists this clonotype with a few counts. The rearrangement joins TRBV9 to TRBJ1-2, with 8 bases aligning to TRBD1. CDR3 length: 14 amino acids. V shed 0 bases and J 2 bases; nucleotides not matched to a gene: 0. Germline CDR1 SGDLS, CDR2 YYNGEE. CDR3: CASSVGQGNYGYTF. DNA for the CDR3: TGTGCCAGCAGCGTAGGACAGGGGAACTATGGCTACACCTTC.

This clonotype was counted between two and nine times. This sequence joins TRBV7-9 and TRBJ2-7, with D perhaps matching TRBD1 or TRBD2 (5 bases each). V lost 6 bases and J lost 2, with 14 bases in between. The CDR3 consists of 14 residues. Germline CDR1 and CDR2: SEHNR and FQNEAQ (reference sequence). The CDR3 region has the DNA TGTGCCAGCAGTCCGGGACCTGGAACCTACGAGCAGTACGTC. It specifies CASSPGPGTYEQYV.

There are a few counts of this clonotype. The CDR3 nucleotides read TGTGCCAGCAGCTTGACAGACTTTAGCAATCAGCCCCAGCATTTT. Protein product: CASSLTDFSNQPQHF. This sequence joins TRBV7-9 and TRBJ1-5, with a tentative D call TRBD1 (5 bases). The ends were cut back, 3 bases at V and 0 bases at J, with 9 bases in the middle. There are 15 residues in the CDR3. In germline, CDR1 is SEHNR, CDR2 FQNEAQ (reference sequence).

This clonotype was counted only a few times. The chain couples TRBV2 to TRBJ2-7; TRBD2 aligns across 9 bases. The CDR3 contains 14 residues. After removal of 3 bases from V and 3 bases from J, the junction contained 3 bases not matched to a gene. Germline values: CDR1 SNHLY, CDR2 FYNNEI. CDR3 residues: CASSEAGGIYEQYF. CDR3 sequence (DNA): TGTGCCAGCAGTGAGGCGGGGGGGATCTACGAGCAGTACTTC.

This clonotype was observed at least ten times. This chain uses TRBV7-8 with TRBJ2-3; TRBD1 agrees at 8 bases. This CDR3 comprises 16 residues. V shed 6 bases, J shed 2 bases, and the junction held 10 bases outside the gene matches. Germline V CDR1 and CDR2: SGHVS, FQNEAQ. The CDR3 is CASSRNRGSSTDTQYF. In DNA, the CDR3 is TGTGCCAGCAGTCGTAACAGGGGGTCCTCCACAGATACGCAGTATTTT.

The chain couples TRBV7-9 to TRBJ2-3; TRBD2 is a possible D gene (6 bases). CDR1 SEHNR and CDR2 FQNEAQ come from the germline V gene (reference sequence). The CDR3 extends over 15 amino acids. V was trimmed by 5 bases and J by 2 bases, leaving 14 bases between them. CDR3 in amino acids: CASSPPRGFTDTQYF. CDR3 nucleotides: TGTGCCAGCAGCCCACCACGGGGGTTCACAGATACGCAGTATTTT. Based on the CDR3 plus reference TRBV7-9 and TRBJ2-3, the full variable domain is DTGVSQNPRHKITKRGQNVTFRCDPISEHNRLYWYRQTLGQGPEFLTYFQNEAQLEKSRLLSDRFSAERPKGSFSTLEIQRTEQGDSAMYLCASSPPRGFTDTQYFGPGTRLTVL.

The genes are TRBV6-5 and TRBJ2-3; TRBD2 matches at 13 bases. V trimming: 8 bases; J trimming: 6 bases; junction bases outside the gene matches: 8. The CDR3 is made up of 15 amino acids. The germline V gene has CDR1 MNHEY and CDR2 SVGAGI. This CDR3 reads CASVRPGLAGDTQYF. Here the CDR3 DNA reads TGTGCCAGCGTGCGACCGGGACTAGCGGGGGATACGCAGTATTTT.

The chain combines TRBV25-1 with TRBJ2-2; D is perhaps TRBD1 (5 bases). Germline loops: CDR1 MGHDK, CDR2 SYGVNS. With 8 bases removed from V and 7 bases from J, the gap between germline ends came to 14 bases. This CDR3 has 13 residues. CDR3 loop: CASGIQGHGELFF. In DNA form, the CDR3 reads TGTGCCAGCGGAATTCAGGGTCACGGGGAGCTGTTTTTT.

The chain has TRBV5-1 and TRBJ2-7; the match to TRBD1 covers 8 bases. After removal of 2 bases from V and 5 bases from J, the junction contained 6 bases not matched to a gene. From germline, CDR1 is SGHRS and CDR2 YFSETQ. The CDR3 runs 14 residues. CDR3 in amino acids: CASSFEWGQDEQYF. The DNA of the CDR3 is TGCGCCAGCAGCTTTGAATGGGGACAGGACGAGCAGTACTTC.

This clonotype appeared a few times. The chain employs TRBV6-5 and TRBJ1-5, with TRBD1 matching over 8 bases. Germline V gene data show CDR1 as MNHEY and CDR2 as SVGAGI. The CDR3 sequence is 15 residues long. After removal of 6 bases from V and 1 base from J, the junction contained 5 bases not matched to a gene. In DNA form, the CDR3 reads TGTGCCAGCAGACTGGGACAGGTGAGCAATCAGCCCCAGCATTTT. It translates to CASRLGQVSNQPQHF.

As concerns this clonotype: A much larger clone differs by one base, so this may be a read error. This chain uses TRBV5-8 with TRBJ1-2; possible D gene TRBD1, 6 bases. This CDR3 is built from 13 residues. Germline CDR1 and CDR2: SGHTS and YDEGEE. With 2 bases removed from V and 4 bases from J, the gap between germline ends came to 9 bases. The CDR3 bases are TGTGCCAGCAGCTTCGGACAGATCTATGGCTACACCTTC. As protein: CASSFGQIYGYTF.